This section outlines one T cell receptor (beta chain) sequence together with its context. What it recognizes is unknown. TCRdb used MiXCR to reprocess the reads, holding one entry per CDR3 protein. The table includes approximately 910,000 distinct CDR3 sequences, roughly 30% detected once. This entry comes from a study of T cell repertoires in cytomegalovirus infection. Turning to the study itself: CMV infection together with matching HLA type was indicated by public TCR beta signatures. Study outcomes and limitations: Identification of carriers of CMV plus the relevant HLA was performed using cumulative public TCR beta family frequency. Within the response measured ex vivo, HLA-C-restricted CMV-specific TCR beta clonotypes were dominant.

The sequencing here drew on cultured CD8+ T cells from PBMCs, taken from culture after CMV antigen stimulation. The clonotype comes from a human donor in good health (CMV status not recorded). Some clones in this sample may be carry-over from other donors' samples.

The chain's CDR3 is CASSHSIMNTEAFF. CDR3 nucleotides: TGTGCCAGCAGTCACAGTATCATGAACACTGAAGCTTTCTTT. The chain has TRBV2 and TRBJ1-1; D uncertain. V lost 5 bases and J lost 0, with 10 bases in between. The CDR3 has 14 amino acids. CDR1 is SNHLY, CDR2 FYNNEI, per germline. The full variable domain, its missing parts supplied by reference TRBV2 and TRBJ1-1, is EPEVTQTPSHQVTQMGQEVILRCVPISNHLYFYWYRQILGQKVEFLVSFYNNEISEKSEIFDDQFSVERPDGSNFTLKIRSTKLEDSAMYFCASSHSIMNTEAFFGQGTRLTVV.